This T cell receptor (beta chain) is drawn from a study of memory CD4+ T cells and cytomegalovirus serostatus. Overall study context: Healthy Belgian adult donors included about 10 CMV-positive and approximately 25 CMV-negative people.

The sort gate was single viable CD3+CD4+CD8-CD45RO+ cells for memory CD4+ T cells. Serum IgG to CMV pp150, pp28, p38 and p52 defined serostatus. The CDR3 sequence is 14 residues long. V lost 0 bases and J lost 9, with 14 bases in between. The germline V gene encodes CDR1 SNHLY and CDR2 FYNNEI. Data came from immunoSEQ multiplex PCR; TCRdb stores just in-frame clones and leaves some out. The repertoire holds 35,000 to 50,000 clones, 79% seen once, with 0.9% to 1.2% in the top ten. Study-level points and caveats: Of 150 to 200 reported CMV TCRbeta sequences, 67 were found in memory CD4+ repertoires. Suggested: most of the CMV-linked TCR signature lies in CD4+ memory cells.

As regards this clone: Its antigen is not identified.

Specimen: memory CD4+ T cells from blood. The chain is built from TRBV2 and TRBJ1-1, with D possibly matching TRBD1 (6 bases). The receptor was derived from an adult in good health and CMV-seronegative. CDR3 DNA sequence: TGTGCCAGCAGTGAAGCAACAGGGCGGACTAAAGCTTTCTTT. Protein sequence: CASSEATGRTKAFF.